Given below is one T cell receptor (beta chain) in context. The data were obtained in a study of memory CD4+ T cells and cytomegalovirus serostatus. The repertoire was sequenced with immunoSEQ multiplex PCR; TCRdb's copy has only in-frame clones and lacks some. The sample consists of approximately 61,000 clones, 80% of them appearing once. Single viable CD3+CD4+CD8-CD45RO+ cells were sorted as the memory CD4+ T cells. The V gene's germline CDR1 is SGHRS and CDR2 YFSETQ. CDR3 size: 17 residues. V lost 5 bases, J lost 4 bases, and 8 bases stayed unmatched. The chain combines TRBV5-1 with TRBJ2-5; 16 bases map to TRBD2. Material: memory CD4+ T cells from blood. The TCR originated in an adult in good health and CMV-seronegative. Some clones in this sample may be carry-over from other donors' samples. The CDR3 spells CASSSGTSGRAGETQYF. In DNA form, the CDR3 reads TGCGCCAGCAGTTCTGGGACTAGCGGGAGGGCAGGAGAGACCCAGTACTTC.